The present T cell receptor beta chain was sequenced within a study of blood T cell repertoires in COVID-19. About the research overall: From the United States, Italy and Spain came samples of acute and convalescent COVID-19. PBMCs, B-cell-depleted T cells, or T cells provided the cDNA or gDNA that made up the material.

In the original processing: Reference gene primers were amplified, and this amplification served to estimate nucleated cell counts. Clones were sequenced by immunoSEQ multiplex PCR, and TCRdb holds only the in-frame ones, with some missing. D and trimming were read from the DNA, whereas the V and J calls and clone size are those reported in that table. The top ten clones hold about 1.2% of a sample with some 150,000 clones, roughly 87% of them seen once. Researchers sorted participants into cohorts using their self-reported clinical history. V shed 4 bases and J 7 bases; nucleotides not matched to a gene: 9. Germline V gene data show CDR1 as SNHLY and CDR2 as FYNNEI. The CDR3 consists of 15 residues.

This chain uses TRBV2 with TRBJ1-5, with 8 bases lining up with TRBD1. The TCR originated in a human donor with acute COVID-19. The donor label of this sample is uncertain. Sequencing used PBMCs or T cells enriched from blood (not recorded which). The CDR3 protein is CASSVWRTGKQPQHF. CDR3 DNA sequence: TGTGCCAGCAGTGTGTGGCGGACAGGGAAACAGCCCCAGCATTTT.